The 17 T cell receptor beta chains below all came from one sample that was sequenced in a study of CD8+ T cells in alopecia areata. The treatment here: oral pan-JAK inhibitor, 5-10 mg twice daily. Following extraction, RNA underwent reverse transcription to cDNA, which served as the sequencing template. Only in-frame clones appear in the TCRdb table, and some are missing; sequencing was by immunoSEQ multiplex PCR. Found here are 190,000 or so clones, approximately 60% of them singletons; the top ten hold roughly 3.3%. Source: CD4+ T cells sorted from blood, taken at week 4, from a patient treated with tofacitinib. Receptors were obtained from a human donor with alopecia areata.

The V gene is TRBV5-6, the J gene TRBJ2-5; TRBD1 aligns across 8 bases. Germline V gene data show CDR1 as SGHDT and CDR2 as YYEEEE. This CDR3 region has 14 residues. Trimming cost V 4 bases and J 5 bases; bases outside gene matches: 7. The CDR3 DNA sequence: TGTGCCAGCAGCCTAGGACAGGGCTGGGAGACCCAGTACTTC. Translating gives CASSLGQGWETQYF. Together with reference TRBV5-6 and TRBJ2-5, the CDR3 gives the full variable domain: DAGVTQSPTHLIKTRGQQVTLRCSPKSGHDTVSWYQQALGQGPQFIFQYYEEEERQRGNFPDRFSGHQFPNYSSELNVNALLLGDSALYLCASSLGQGWETQYFGPGTRLLVL.

The chain recombines TRBV2 with TRBJ2-2, with no clear D. Germline assignment: CDR1 SNHLY and CDR2 FYNNEI. The V and J ends lost 3 bases and 1 base respectively, with 12 bases between them. The CDR3 loop spans 16 amino acids. This CDR3 is CASSEMGLRNTGELFF. The CDR3 DNA follows: TGTGCCAGCAGTGAGATGGGATTGCGGAACACCGGGGAGCTGTTTTTT.

The chain couples TRBV9 to TRBJ2-3; 9 nucleotides agree with TRBD1. V gave up 4 bases and J gave up 3 bases; unmatched junction bases: 9. Germline CDR1 reads SGDLS; CDR2 reads YYNGEE. The CDR3 length is 16 residues. CDR3 bases: TGTGCCAGCAGCCCGGGACAGGGACGGTTGACAGATACGCAGTATTTT. Translation gives CASSPGQGRLTDTQYF. Complete variable domain (other parts from reference TRBV9 and TRBJ2-3): DSGVTQTPKHLITATGQRVTLRCSPRSGDLSVYWYQQSLDQGLQFLIQYYNGEERAKGNILERFSAQQFPDLHSELNLSSLELGDSALYFCASSPGQGRLTDTQYFGPGTRLTVL.

The chain links TRBV30 to TRBJ2-7, with 7 bases lining up with TRBD1. V lost 2 bases, J lost 2 bases, and 6 bases stayed unmatched. The CDR3 length is 14 residues. Germline CDR1 and CDR2: GTSNPN and SVGIG (reference sequence). The CDR3 DNA reads TGTGCCTGGAGTACCAACAGGGGAACCTACGAGCAGTACTTC. Amino acid sequence: CAWSTNRGTYEQYF.

Concerning this clone: A read error may produce the germline difference seen at one junction end. The DNA for the CDR3 is TGTGCCGGCAGAAGGACAATCCAAGAGACCCAGTACTTC. The encoded protein is CAGRRTIQETQYF. The chain couples TRBV2 to TRBJ2-5, with D maybe TRBD1 (5 bases). The CDR3 contains 13 residues. Germline lookup yields CDR1 SNHLY and CDR2 FYNNEI.

Only a few counts were recorded for this clone. This chain links TRBV23-1 with TRBJ2-7, with no clear D. TRBV23-1 is annotated as an ORF whose role is uncertain. The CDR3 is made up of 16 amino acids. V shed 2 bases and J shed 0 bases, with 14 bases lying between them. Written as DNA, the CDR3 is TGCGCCAGCAGTCAACCCCCCGACGGTTACTCCTACGAGCAGTACTTC. As protein: CASSQPPDGYSYEQYF.

The chain combines TRBV29-1 with TRBJ1-1, with D possibly matching TRBD1 (6 bases). This CDR3 spans 11 amino acids. Trimming stripped 5 bases from V and 11 bases from J, with 15 bases between. The V gene's germline CDR1 is SQVTM and CDR2 ANQGSEA. This CDR3 reads CSVLLKGGAFF. Here the CDR3 DNA reads TGCAGCGTTCTACTAAAAGGGGGTGCTTTCTTT.

V gene TRBV2 combines with J gene TRBJ2-1; D ambiguous. Germline-derived CDR1 and CDR2 are SNHLY and FYNNEI. Trimming stripped 8 bases from V and 8 bases from J, with 16 bases between. The CDR3 contains 13 residues. Written as DNA, the CDR3 is TGTGCCAGCTGTGTCAGCCGGATCGATGAGCAGTTCTTC. Its protein product is CASCVSRIDEQFF.

This chain connects TRBV4-1 to TRBJ2-5; D is perhaps TRBD2 (6 bases). V lost 5 bases and J lost 1, with 8 bases in between. The CDR3 has 13 amino acids. The germline V gene encodes CDR1 MGHRA and CDR2 YSYEKL. The CDR3 DNA follows: TGCGCCAGCAGCAAGGGACTCCAAGAGACCCAGTACTTC. Its translation is CASSKGLQETQYF.

V and J are TRBV6-6 and TRBJ2-2; D remains unclear. Per germline, CDR1 MNHNY and CDR2 SVGAGI (reference sequence). The CDR3 is 16 amino acids. The ends were cut back, 2 bases at V and 4 bases at J, with 14 bases in the middle. The CDR3 bases are TGTGCCAGCAGTTACACCCGGGTGGAGAGCACCGGGGAGCTGTTTTTT. This translates into CASSYTRVESTGELFF.

This sequence joins TRBV28 and TRBJ1-2; D uncertain. Germline CDR1 reads MDHEN; CDR2 reads SYDVKM. The V end was cut by 3 bases, the J end by 3 bases, with 8 bases between. The CDR3 contains 13 residues. The CDR3, as DNA: TGTGCCAGCAGTTTGGTCGGGGACTATGGCTACACCTTC. It yields the protein CASSLVGDYGYTF.

The rearrangement uses TRBV5-1 and TRBJ2-2, with D perhaps matching TRBD2 (6 bases). CDR1 SGHRS and CDR2 YFSETQ come from the germline V gene. Trimming left V 1 base short and J 0 bases short, with 10 bases between. The CDR3 contains 16 residues. The CDR3 loop reads CASSLWGDANTGELFF. The CDR3 DNA sequence: TGCGCCAGCAGCTTGTGGGGGGATGCGAACACCGGGGAGCTGTTTTTT.

The V call is TRBV5-6, the J call TRBJ2-7; 7 nucleotides match TRBD2. The trim removed 6 bases at V and 9 bases at J, leaving 15 bases unmatched. Germline lookup yields CDR1 SGHDT and CDR2 YYEEEE. The CDR3 has 14 residues. This CDR3 is CASKDDSGLVGQYF. The CDR3 nucleotides are TGTGCCAGCAAGGACGACAGTGGACTAGTGGGGCAGTACTTC.

The V gene is TRBV29-1, the J gene TRBJ2-2, with TRBD1 as a possible D gene (5 bases). Trimming left V 0 bases short and J 4 bases short, with 12 bases between. This CDR3 has 15 residues. Germline assignment: CDR1 SQVTM and CDR2 ANQGSEA. The CDR3 protein is CSVEDQGFPTGELFF. CDR3 DNA sequence: TGCAGCGTTGAAGATCAGGGTTTCCCCACCGGGGAGCTGTTTTTT.

The rearrangement uses TRBV10-3 and TRBJ1-6; 11 nucleotides agree with TRBD1. The ends lost 5 bases at V and 7 bases at J; junction bases unmatched: 7. Looked up from germline, CDR1 is ENHRY and CDR2 is SYGVKD. CDR3 length equals 16 residues. The CDR3 spells CAISTGTGGMNSPLHF. The DNA for the CDR3 is TGTGCCATCAGTACCGGGACAGGGGGTATGAATTCACCCCTCCACTTT.

This clone was seen more than once but under ten times. V and J are TRBV19 and TRBJ2-3, with 9 nucleotides matching TRBD2. The CDR3 is 16 amino acids. V gave up 8 bases and J gave up 2 bases; unmatched junction bases: 11. Per germline, CDR1 LNHDA and CDR2 SQIVND (reference sequence). CDR3 sequence reads: CASDKRASGATDTQYF. CDR3 bases: TGTGCCAGTGACAAGAGGGCTAGCGGGGCCACAGATACGCAGTATTTT.

The CDR3 bases are TGTGCCTGGAGTGTGAGGAACACTGAAGCTTTCTTT. Translation gives CAWSVRNTEAFF. The chain combines TRBV30 with TRBJ1-1; D gene ambiguous. With 0 bases removed from V and 1 base from J, the gap between germline ends came to 3 bases. The germline V gene encodes CDR1 GTSNPN and CDR2 SVGIG (reference sequence). The CDR3 totals 12 residues.